Sequencing of this T cell receptor beta chain was carried out in a study of shared clonotypes between healthy human individuals. Study in general: The composition of the donors was a couple of women and a few men aged 18 to 49.

Sequencing was at deep level. The repertoire was sequenced with immunoSEQ multiplex PCR; TCRdb's copy has only in-frame clones and lacks some. The table lists 1,500,000 or so clones, roughly 98.5% of them singletons. CDR3 length equals 12 residues. V lost 1 base and J lost 0, with 1 base in between. Germline lookup yields CDR1 SGHNT and CDR2 YYREEE (reference sequence). The table lists this clone with a count of one. The TCR was taken from a man younger than 45 in good health. The V and J genes are TRBV5-4 and TRBJ2-5; D is uncertain. Sequences were obtained from naive CD4+ T cells sorted from blood. The subset denotes: CD45RA+ positively selected. The CDR3 DNA sequence: TGTGCCAGCAGCTTGAACCAAGAGACCCAGTACTTC. The encoded protein is CASSLNQETQYF. Together with reference TRBV5-4 and TRBJ2-5, the CDR3 gives the full variable domain: ETGVTQSPTHLIKTRGQQVTLRCSSQSGHNTVSWYQQALGQGPQFIFQYYREEENGRGNFPPRFSGLQFPNYSSELNVNALELDDSALYLCASSLNQETQYFGPGTRLLVL.